One sample yielded the 19 T cell receptor beta chains listed below, sequenced in a study of cytomegalovirus exposure and HLA in healthy donors. PCR used 60 Vbeta primers and 13 Jbeta primers. Generated by immunoSEQ multiplex PCR, the TCRdb table keeps only in-frame clones and is missing some. The sample lists approximately 200,000 clones, 75% to 80% seen once, with 4.5% to 7.5% in the top ten. Sequencing was carried out using PBMCs. Receptors were obtained from a woman under 40 in good health and CMV-seropositive.

This chain links TRBV6-5 with TRBJ2-7; possible D gene TRBD1, 5 bases. CDR1 and CDR2 from the germline V gene are MNHEY and SVGAGI. V was clipped by 0 bases and J by 7 bases, with 19 bases between them. CDR3 length: 16 amino acids. This chain's CDR3 is CASSYSGHPQRGEQYF. The CDR3 DNA is TGTGCCAGCAGTTACTCGGGGCACCCCCAACGTGGTGAGCAGTACTTC.

V gene TRBV5-6 combines with J gene TRBJ2-5; 10 bases fit TRBD2. This CDR3 comprises 13 residues. V shed 3 bases, J shed 12 bases, and the junction held 8 bases outside the gene matches. Germline V gives CDR1 SGHDT, CDR2 YYEEEE. CDR3: CASSWLAGEMKYF. CDR3 sequence (DNA): TGTGCCAGCAGCTGGCTAGCGGGGGAGATGAAGTACTTC.

The chain carries TRBV9 and TRBJ2-2, with D possibly TRBD1 on 5 matching bases. Per germline, CDR1 SGDLS and CDR2 YYNGEE. V gave up 2 bases and J gave up 2 bases, with 7 bases separating them. The CDR3 loop spans 14 amino acids. The CDR3 coding sequence is TGTGCCAGCAGCGTTACAGGCAACACCGGGGAGCTGTTTTTT. Amino acid sequence: CASSVTGNTGELFF.

The chain employs TRBV15 and TRBJ1-4, with 8 positions matching TRBD1. Per the germline V gene, CDR1 is LNHNV and CDR2 is YYDKDF (reference sequence). V lost 9 bases to trimming and J lost 5 bases; unmatched junction nucleotides: 11. The CDR3 runs to 15 residues. CDR3 nucleotides: TGTGCCACAACACGGGTCCAGGGGGCAAATGAAAAACTGTTTTTT. Amino acid sequence: CATTRVQGANEKLFF.

V is TRBV7-6 and J is TRBJ1-1; tentative D call: TRBD1 (6 bases). Trimming removed 5 bases from V and 1 base from J, with 11 bases in between. The CDR3 covers 14 residues. Germline assignment: CDR1 SGHVS and CDR2 FNYEAQ. CDR3 residues: CASSPRTANTEAFF. As DNA, the CDR3 is TGTGCCAGCAGCCCGAGGACAGCGAACACTGAAGCTTTCTTT.

V usage is TRBV15 and J usage is TRBJ2-7, with 9 bases matching TRBD1. CDR1 and CDR2 (germline): LNHNV, YYDKDF (reference sequence). This CDR3 contains 14 residues. V lost 8 bases, J lost 0 bases, and 5 bases stayed unmatched. CDR3 sequence (DNA): TGTGCCACCCGCGGGACAGGGCTCTCCTACGAGCAGTACTTC. Encoded protein: CATRGTGLSYEQYF.

The chain links TRBV19 to TRBJ2-5; D is unclear. Germline loops: CDR1 LNHDA, CDR2 SQIVND (reference sequence). The CDR3 sequence is 14 residues long. The ends were cut back, 5 bases at V and 3 bases at J, with 13 bases in the middle. CDR3 loop: CASSRKAGKETQYF. CDR3 nucleotide sequence: TGTGCCAGTAGTCGAAAGGCAGGAAAAGAGACCCAGTACTTC. The whole variable domain, remainder taken from reference TRBV19 and TRBJ2-5, is DGGITQSPKYLFRKEGQNVTLSCEQNLNHDAMYWYRQDPGQGLRLIYYSQIVNDFQKGDIAEGYSVSREKKESFPLTVTSAQKNPTAFYLCASSRKAGKETQYFGPGTRLLVL.

The rearrangement uses TRBV27 and TRBJ2-7; maybe TRBD1 (6 bases). Germline V gene sequence: CDR1 MNHEY, CDR2 SMNVEV (reference sequence). Trimming took off 5 bases at V and 4 bases at J, with 15 bases between the two ends. The CDR3 contains 14 residues. CDR3 in DNA: TGTGCCAGCAGTCCTCTCCTAAGGGGGTACGAGCAGTACTTC. It yields the protein CASSPLLRGYEQYF.

In its sample, this clone was seen once. The chain recombines TRBV4-1 with TRBJ1-2; D might be TRBD1 (6 bases). CDR3 length: 14 amino acids. Looked up from germline, CDR1 is MGHRA and CDR2 is YSYEKL. The V gene lost 3 bases and the J gene lost 5 bases, with 13 bases spanning the gap. The CDR3 sequence is CASSQGLRGYGYTF. Written as DNA, the CDR3 is TGCGCCAGCAGCCAGGGTTTGAGGGGGTATGGCTACACCTTC.

V usage is TRBV19 and J usage is TRBJ1-5; D uncertain. The germline V gene has CDR1 LNHDA and CDR2 SQIVND (reference sequence). CDR3 length: 14 residues. Trimming left V 1 base short and J 11 bases short, with 15 bases between. The CDR3 region is CASSIVGGRESQHF. Here the CDR3 DNA reads TGTGCCAGTAGTATAGTCGGAGGAAGGGAGTCCCAGCATTTT.

J is TRBJ1-1 and V is TRBV10-3; no clear D. Trimming removed 8 bases at V and 1 base at J, with 11 bases between. Germline values: CDR1 ENHRY, CDR2 SYGVKD. There are 13 residues in the CDR3. CDR3 protein: CAIEAVSNTEAFF. The CDR3 DNA reads TGTGCCATCGAGGCTGTTTCGAACACTGAAGCTTTCTTT.

The chain uses TRBV7-8 and TRBJ1-6; TRBD1 is a possible D gene (6 bases). The CDR3 consists of 15 residues. From germline, CDR1 is SGHVS and CDR2 FQNEAQ. V lost 4 bases and J 7 bases, leaving 14 bases between the germline ends. CDR3 DNA sequence: TGTGCCAGCAGCTCCCAGGGGTGGGGGAATTCACCCCTCCACTTT. Protein: CASSSQGWGNSPLHF. The full variable domain, in which reference TRBV7-8 and TRBJ1-6 provide the parts outside the CDR3, is GAGVSQSPRYKVAKRGQDVALRCDPISGHVSLFWYQQALGQGPEFLTYFQNEAQLDKSGLPSDRFFAERPEGSVSTLKIQRTQQEDSAVYLCASSSQGWGNSPLHFGNGTRLTVT.

J is TRBJ2-7 and V is TRBV7-2; D is unclear. The V gene lost 5 bases and the J gene lost 4 bases, with 9 bases spanning the gap. Germline V CDR1 and CDR2: SGHTA, FQGNSA. This CDR3 has 12 amino acids. The CDR3 DNA follows: TGTGCCAGCAGCGTCAGAGGTTACGAGCAGTACTTC. Amino acid sequence: CASSVRGYEQYF.

This chain links TRBV5-4 with TRBJ2-7; 8 bases agree with TRBD2. This CDR3 has 15 residues. The J segment lost 2 bases and the V segment lost 4 bases, leaving 8 bases of the junction unmatched. Looked up from germline, CDR1 is SGHNT and CDR2 is YYREEE (reference sequence). CDR3 nucleotides: TGTGCCAGCAGCAGAATAGCGGGATGGACCTACGAGCAGTACTTC. Translation gives CASSRIAGWTYEQYF.

The chain joins TRBV2 to TRBJ1-1; no clear D. Trimming took off 8 bases at V and 0 bases at J, with 13 bases between the two ends. The CDR3 covers 14 residues. CDR1 is SNHLY and CDR2 is FYNNEI in the germline V gene. The CDR3 spells CASAAHKMNTEAFF. CDR3 bases: TGTGCCAGCGCAGCGCACAAAATGAACACTGAAGCTTTCTTT.

The genes are TRBV13 and TRBJ2-7, with TRBD2 matching 9 bases. CDR3 length: 14 residues. The germline CDR1 and CDR2 sequences are PRHDT and FYEKMQ (reference sequence). J gave up 3 bases and V 4 bases, and 4 bases lay outside the gene matches. As DNA, the CDR3 is TGTGCCAGCAGCTCCTTAGCGGGGGTCTACGAGCAGTACTTC. Translating gives CASSSLAGVYEQYF.

The V gene is TRBV27, the J gene TRBJ1-1; D is undetermined. Germline CDR1 is MNHEY and CDR2 is SMNVEV (reference sequence). This CDR3 spans 13 amino acids. Trimming left V 2 bases short and J 2 bases short, with 6 bases between. The CDR3 is CASSLLRNTEAFF. The CDR3 nucleotides read TGTGCCAGCAGTTTACTGAGAAACACTGAAGCTTTCTTT.

The chain links TRBV13 to TRBJ1-1; 7 positions match TRBD1. Germline CDR1 is PRHDT and CDR2 is FYEKMQ (reference sequence). The trim removed 5 bases at V and 5 bases at J, leaving 5 bases unmatched. CDR3 length: 13 amino acids. Here the CDR3 reads CASSPTGFTEAFF. In DNA, the CDR3 is TGTGCCAGCAGCCCGACAGGGTTTACTGAAGCTTTCTTT.

The CDR3 protein is CASSVVGLAGHEQYF. The CDR3 DNA reads TGTGCCAGCAGCGTAGTGGGACTAGCGGGACACGAGCAGTACTTC. The chain couples TRBV9 to TRBJ2-7, with 13 bases matching TRBD2. Germline trimming cut 0 bases from V and 5 bases from J; bases unmatched to any gene: 2. This CDR3 is built from 15 residues. Germline CDR1 reads SGDLS; CDR2 reads YYNGEE.